The T cell receptor (beta chain) described here comes from a study of cytomegalovirus exposure and HLA in healthy donors. About this clone itself: Its cognate antigen is unknown.

Amplification used 60 Vbeta primers and 13 Jbeta primers. Per the original data handling: In a later analysis, the count reached some 88 million unique TCR beta chains, with 9 million to 11 million shared. The method was immunoSEQ multiplex PCR; TCRdb's version includes in-frame clones alone and lacks a portion of them. The V and J calls and clone size are taken from that table; D and trimming were inferred from the DNA. The sample lists 150,000 or so clones, 74% occurring once. Study-level results: The only immune exposure information that was available was CMV serostatus.

Between the trimmed V and J ends, which lost 2 bases and 0 bases, there was a span of 8 bases. This CDR3 spans 14 amino acids. Germline values: CDR1 MDHEN, CDR2 SYDVKM. The specimen was PBMCs. The chain combines TRBV28 with TRBJ2-7, with a weak D call TRBD2 (6 bases). This TCR came from a male donor in good health and CMV-seronegative. DNA of the CDR3: TGTGCCAGCAGTTTAGCGGGATTCTCCTACGAGCAGTACTTC. Residues: CASSLAGFSYEQYF. The variable domain in full, with the rest retrieved from reference TRBV28 and TRBJ2-7, is DVKVTQSSRYLVKRTGEKVFLECVQDMDHENMFWYRQDPGLGLRLIYFSYDVKMKEKGDIPEGYSVSREKKERFSLILESASTNQTSMYLCASSLAGFSYEQYFGPGTRLTVT.